This T cell receptor (beta chain) was found in a study of response to subunit inactivated influenza vaccine. V was trimmed by 5 bases and J by 6 bases, leaving 14 bases between them. The CDR3 totals 13 residues. Via MiXCR, TCRdb re-called the RT-PCR reads, giving one row per CDR3 protein. The profile shows approximately 730,000 distinct CDR3 sequences, about 15% of them singletons. On this clonotype: As yet, its antigen is unknown.

The study's findings and limits: Only a handful of new T cells, the authors suggested, are recruited with each seasonal influenza vaccination.

V usage is TRBV12-3 or TRBV12-4 and J usage is TRBJ2-7; D gene uncertain. The sample in question was PBMCs from blood, obtained approximately 15 days before vaccination. This TCR was recovered from a man between 50 and 59 years old who received an inactivated influenza vaccine. CDR3 sequence (DNA): TGTGCCAGCAGTACCCGCCGGAACGTCGAGCAGTACTTC. Its translation: CASSTRRNVEQYF.